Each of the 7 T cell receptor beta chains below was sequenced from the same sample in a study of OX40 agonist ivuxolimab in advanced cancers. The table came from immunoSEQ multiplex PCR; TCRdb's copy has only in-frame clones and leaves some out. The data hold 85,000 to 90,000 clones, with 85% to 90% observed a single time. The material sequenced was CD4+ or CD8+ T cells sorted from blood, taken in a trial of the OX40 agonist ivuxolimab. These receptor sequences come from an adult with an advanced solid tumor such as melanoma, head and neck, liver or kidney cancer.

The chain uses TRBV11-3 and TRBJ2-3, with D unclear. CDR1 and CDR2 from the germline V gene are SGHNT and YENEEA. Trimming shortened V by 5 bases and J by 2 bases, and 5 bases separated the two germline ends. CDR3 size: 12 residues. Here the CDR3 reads CASSQYTDTQYF. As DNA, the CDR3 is TGTGCCAGCAGCCAATACACAGATACGCAGTATTTT.

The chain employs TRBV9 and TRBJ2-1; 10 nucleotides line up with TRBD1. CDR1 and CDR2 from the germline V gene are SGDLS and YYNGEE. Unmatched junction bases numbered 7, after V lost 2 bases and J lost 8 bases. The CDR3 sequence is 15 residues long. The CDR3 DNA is TGTGCCAGCAGCGTTACCGGGACAGGGGTGGATGAGCAGTTCTTC. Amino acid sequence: CASSVTGTGVDEQFF.

The CDR3 is CASKRDRSTGELFF. CDR3 nucleotide sequence: TGTGCCAGCAAGAGGGACCGAAGCACCGGGGAGCTGTTTTTT. V and J are TRBV9 and TRBJ2-2, with D perhaps being TRBD1 or TRBD2 (5 bases each). Trimming took off 6 bases at V and 4 bases at J, with 13 bases between the two ends. Germline lookup yields CDR1 SGDLS and CDR2 YYNGEE. This CDR3 contains 14 residues.

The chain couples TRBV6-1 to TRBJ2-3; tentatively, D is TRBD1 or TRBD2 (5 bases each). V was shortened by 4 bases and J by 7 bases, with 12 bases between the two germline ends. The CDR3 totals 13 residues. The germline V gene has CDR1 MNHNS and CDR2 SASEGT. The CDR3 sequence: CASSGSEGYTQYF. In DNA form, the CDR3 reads TGTGCCAGCAGTGGTAGTGAGGGGTATACGCAGTATTTT.

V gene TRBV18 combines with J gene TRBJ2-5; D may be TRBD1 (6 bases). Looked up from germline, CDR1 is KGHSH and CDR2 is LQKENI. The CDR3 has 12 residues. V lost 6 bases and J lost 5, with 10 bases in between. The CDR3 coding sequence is TGTGCCAGCTCCACAAGGGGGGAGACCCAGTACTTC. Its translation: CASSTRGETQYF.

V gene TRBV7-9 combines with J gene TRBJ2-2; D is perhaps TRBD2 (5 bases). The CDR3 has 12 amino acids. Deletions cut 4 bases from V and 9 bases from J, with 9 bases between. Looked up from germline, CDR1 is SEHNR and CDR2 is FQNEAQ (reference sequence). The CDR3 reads CASSSGSRELFF. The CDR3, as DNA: TGTGCCAGCAGCTCGGGGTCCCGGGAGCTGTTTTTT.

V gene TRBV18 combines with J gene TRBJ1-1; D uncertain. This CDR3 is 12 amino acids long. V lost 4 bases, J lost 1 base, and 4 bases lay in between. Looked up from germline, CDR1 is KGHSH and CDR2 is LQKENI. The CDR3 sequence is CASSRGNTEAFF. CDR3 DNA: TGTGCCAGCTCACGGGGGAACACTGAAGCTTTCTTT.